This record concerns one T cell receptor (beta chain) sequence. There is no known antigen for this receptor. Within one base of it there is no much larger clone, and no base qualities were kept. These data belong to a study of T cells after yellow fever vaccination (dated by TCRdb to 2018 to 2020). Regarding the research as a whole: Libraries from fractions with low cell numbers were prepared with the SMART-Seq v4 Ultra Low Input RNA kit. Two healthy male donors made up the cohort, one aged 18 to 29 years and the other aged 30 to 40 years. Blood samples were taken at several timepoints before and after primary and secondary immunization, and bulk PBMC replicates and cell subsets were isolated. To follow T-cell clones before and after primary and booster YFV17D yellow fever vaccination, bulk TCR alpha and beta repertoires were sequenced over time. Broader findings and caveats from the paper: A small fraction of clonotypes appeared in both the CD4 and CD8 compartments, likely as a result of convergent recombination. Because only a couple of donors were included in the study, the extent to which the findings can be generalized is limited. Computational filtering was needed because FACS-sorted repertoires could contain abundant contaminating clonotypes from the bulk population. Most clones expanded after primary vaccination (around 96% of CD4 and 88% of CD8) were re-detected after the booster, suggesting that broad memory maintenance occurred. Compared with the primary T-cell response, the secondary T-cell response was weaker but faster, peaking on day 5 rather than day 15.

The data were produced on an Illumina NovaSeq 6000. TCR cDNA was synthesized by 5'RACE template switching, which introduced a universal primer site and unique molecular identifiers. Priming of cDNA synthesis was performed from both the TCR alpha and TCR beta constant segments. Two PCR steps were used to amplify libraries, with sample barcodes and sequencing adapters being added in the second step. Sequencing of libraries was performed on Illumina HiSeq 2500 (2x100 bp) or NovaSeq (2x150 bp). The paper's processing steps were these. Demultiplexing of reads and collapsing into UMI consensus sequences were performed with MIGEC, and V(D)J alignment was carried out with MiXCR. Vaccine-responding clonotypes were identified with edgeR using replicate PBMC samples, with FDR below 0.01 and a log2 fold change above 5 up to day 15 being required. Each bulk clonotype was labeled CD4 or CD8 based on which sequenced repertoire, CD4 or CD8, contained the clonotype at higher abundance. The public reads were run again by TCRdb, first through fastp at Q25 and then through MiXCR, and only productive beta chains were kept. Each entry is one CDR3 protein sequence, shown with its most common DNA and genes. The V and J calls were determined by TCRdb, not by the authors. The sample table lists some 350,000 distinct CDR3 sequences, about 4% of them with a count of one. The ten largest clones take up approximately 25% of the sample.

The CDR3, from cysteine to phenylalanine, totals 16 residues. The read is trimmed to its CDR3 DNA, 48 bases read in frame from base 1. V and J are trimmed by 6 bases and 2 bases, and the gene matches miss 7 bases of the junction. This sample's treatment or condition label indicates: live attenuated yellow fever vaccine strain. At every blood-draw timepoint, two biological replicates of bulk PBMCs were collected. PBMCs were isolated from peripheral blood using a standard Ficoll-Paque protocol. TriZol was used to extract RNA from bulk PBMCs, from CD4 and CD8 fractions, and from dextramer-positive and dextramer-negative fractions.

The material was PBMCs, obtained 5 days after the yellow fever booster vaccination. The sequence joins TRBV12-3 or TRBV12-4 to TRBJ2-3; TRBD1 aligns with 11 central bases. The origin of this receptor is a man between 18 and 35 years old who received the YFV17D yellow fever vaccine. The DNA is TGTGCCAGCAGCCGATGGGGACAGGGGGACACAGATACGCAGTATTTT. This translates into CASSRWGQGDTDTQYF.